This T cell receptor beta chain was obtained from a study of blood T cell repertoires in COVID-19. Recruits, aged roughly 18 to 95 years, lived in 25 or so US areas. Assignment of participants to cohorts was predicated upon participant-reported clinical history. Libraries were prepared by immunoSEQ multiplex PCR; TCRdb keeps only in-frame clonotypes and omits some of them. This sample has about 220,000 clones, with around 87% found just once. The V end lost 0 bases, the J end lost 1 base, and 7 bases lay between the germline ends. This CDR3 comprises 14 residues. Germline assignment: CDR1 SGHDT and CDR2 YYEEEE.

Input material: PBMCs or T cells enriched from blood (not recorded which). The genes are TRBV5-6 and TRBJ1-1, with D unclear. This TCR came from a woman aged 18-35 years in a cohort exposed to, infected with or recovered from COVID-19 (not recorded which). The CDR3 DNA follows: TGTGCCAGCAGCTTGGTCCAGGCGAACACTGAAGCTTTCTTT. Translation: CASSLVQANTEAFF.